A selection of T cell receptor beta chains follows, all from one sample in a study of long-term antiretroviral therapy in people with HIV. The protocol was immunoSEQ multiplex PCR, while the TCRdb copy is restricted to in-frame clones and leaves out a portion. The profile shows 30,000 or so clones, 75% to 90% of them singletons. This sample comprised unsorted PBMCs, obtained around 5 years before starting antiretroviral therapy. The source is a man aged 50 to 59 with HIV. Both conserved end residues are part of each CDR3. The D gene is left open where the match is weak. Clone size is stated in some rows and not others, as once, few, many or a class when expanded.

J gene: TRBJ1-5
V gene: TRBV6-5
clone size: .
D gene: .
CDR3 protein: CASSYSGGDQPQHF
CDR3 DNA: TGTGCCAGCAGTTACTCGGGAGGGGATCAGCCCCAGCATTTT

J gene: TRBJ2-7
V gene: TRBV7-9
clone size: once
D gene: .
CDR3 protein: CASRLAGDSYEQYF
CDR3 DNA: TGTGCCAGCAGACTCGCAGGGGACTCCTACGAGCAGTACTTC

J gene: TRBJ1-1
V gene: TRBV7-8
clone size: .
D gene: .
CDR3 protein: CASSLTELSTEAFF
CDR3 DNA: TGTGCCAGCAGCTTAACAGAATTGAGCACTGAAGCTTTCTTT

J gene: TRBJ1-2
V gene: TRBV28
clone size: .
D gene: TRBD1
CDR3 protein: CASSVEPGTGAPYGYTF
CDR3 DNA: TGTGCCAGCAGTGTGGAGCCCGGGACAGGGGCTCCCTATGGCTACACCTTC

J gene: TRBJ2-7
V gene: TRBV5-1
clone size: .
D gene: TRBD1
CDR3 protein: CASSPRRGDRGSDEQYF
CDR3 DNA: TGCGCCAGCAGCCCTCGAAGGGGGGACAGGGGTTCTGACGAGCAGTACTTC

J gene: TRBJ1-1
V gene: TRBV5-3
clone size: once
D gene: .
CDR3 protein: CARSLLIWGNTEAFF
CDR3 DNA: TGTGCCAGAAGCCTACTTATCTGGGGGAACACTGAAGCTTTCTTT

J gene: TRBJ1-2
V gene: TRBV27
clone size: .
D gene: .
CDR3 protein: CASSLFGGGHGYTF
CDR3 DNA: TGTGCCAGCAGTTTATTTGGCGGAGGCCATGGCTACACCTTC

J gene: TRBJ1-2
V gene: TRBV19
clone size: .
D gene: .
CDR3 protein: CASSPGTAYGYTF
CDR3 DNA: TGTGCCAGTAGTCCCGGGACGGCGTATGGCTACACCTTC

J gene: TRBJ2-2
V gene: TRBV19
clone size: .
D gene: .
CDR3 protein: CASSIVRGADTGELFF
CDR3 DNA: TGTGCCAGTAGTATTGTAAGGGGCGCGGACACCGGGGAGCTGTTTTTT

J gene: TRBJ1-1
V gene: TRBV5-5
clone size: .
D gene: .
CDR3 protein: CASSPTLETEAFF
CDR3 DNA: TGTGCCAGCAGCCCGACGTTGGAAACTGAAGCTTTCTTT

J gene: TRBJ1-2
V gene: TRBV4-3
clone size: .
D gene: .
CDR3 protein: CASSQYFSGVRSGYTF
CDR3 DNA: TGCGCCAGCAGCCAATATTTCTCAGGGGTTCGTTCTGGCTACACCTTC

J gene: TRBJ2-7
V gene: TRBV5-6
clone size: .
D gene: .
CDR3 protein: CASSLVGSYEQYF
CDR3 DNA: TGTGCCAGCAGCTTGGTGGGCTCCTACGAGCAGTACTTC

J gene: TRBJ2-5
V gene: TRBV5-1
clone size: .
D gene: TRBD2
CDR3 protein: CASRLRSGGNQETQYF
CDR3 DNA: TGCGCCAGCAGGTTGAGGAGCGGGGGAAACCAAGAGACCCAGTACTTC

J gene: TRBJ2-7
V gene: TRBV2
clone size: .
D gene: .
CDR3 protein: CASRAGGGEQYF
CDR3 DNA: TGTGCCAGCCGGGCCGGGGGAGGTGAGCAGTACTTC

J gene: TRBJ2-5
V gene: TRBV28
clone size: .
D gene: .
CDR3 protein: CASSHTNREWETQYF
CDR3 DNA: TGTGCCAGCAGTCATACAAACAGGGAGTGGGAGACCCAGTACTTC

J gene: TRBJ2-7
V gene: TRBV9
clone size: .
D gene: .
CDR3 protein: CASSAPEGPAGEQYF
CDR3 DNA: TGTGCCAGCAGCGCCCCAGAAGGGCCCGCGGGCGAGCAGTACTTC

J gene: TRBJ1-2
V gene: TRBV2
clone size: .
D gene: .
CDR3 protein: CASSEGGQYGYTF
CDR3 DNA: TGTGCCAGCAGTGAGGGGGGACAATATGGCTACACCTTC

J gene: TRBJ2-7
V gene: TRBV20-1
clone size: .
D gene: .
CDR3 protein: CSALDGNEQYF
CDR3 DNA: TGCAGTGCCCTTGACGGGAACGAGCAGTACTTC

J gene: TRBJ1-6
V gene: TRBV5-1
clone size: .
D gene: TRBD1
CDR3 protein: CASSLGQANSPLHF
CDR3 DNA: TGCGCCAGCAGCCTGGGACAGGCGAATTCACCCCTCCACTTT

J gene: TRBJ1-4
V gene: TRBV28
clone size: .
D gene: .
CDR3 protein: CASSLYVAKANEKLFF
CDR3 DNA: TGTGCCAGCAGTTTATACGTTGCGAAGGCAAATGAAAAACTGTTTTTT

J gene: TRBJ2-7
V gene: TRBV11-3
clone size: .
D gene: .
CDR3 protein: CASSPHGSYEQYF
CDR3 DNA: TGTGCCAGCAGCCCCCACGGGAGCTACGAGCAGTACTTC

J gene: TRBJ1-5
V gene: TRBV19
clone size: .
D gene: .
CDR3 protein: CATEQGTAWGQPQHF
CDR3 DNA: TGTGCCACCGAACAGGGTACTGCGTGGGGTCAGCCCCAGCATTTT

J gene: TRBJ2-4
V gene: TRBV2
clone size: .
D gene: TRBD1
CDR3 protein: CASLKTWTGQNIQYF
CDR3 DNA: TGTGCCAGCTTAAAAACCTGGACAGGCCAAAACATTCAGTACTTC

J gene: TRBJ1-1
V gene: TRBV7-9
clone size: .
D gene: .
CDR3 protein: CASSPQGEVAFF
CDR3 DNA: TGTGCCAGCAGCCCTCAGGGTGAAGTAGCTTTCTTT

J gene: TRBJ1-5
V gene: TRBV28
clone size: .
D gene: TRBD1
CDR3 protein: CASSVRQGRLDQPQHF
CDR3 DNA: TGTGCCAGCAGTGTAAGACAGGGTCGGCTGGATCAGCCCCAGCATTTT

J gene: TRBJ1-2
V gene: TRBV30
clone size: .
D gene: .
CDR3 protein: CAWSGRTYGYTF
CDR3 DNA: TGTGCCTGGAGTGGGAGGACCTATGGCTACACCTTC

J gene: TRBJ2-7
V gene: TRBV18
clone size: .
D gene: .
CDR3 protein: CASSPNYEQYF
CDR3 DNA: TGTGCCAGCTCACCAAACTACGAGCAGTACTTC

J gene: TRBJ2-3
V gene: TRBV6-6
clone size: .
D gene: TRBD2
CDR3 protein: CASSSVAGGPTDTQYF
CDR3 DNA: TGTGCCAGCAGTTCGGTAGCGGGGGGGCCGACAGATACGCAGTATTTT